At least ten counts were recorded for the clone carrying this T cell receptor (beta chain). This sample is drawn from a study of T cells in Graves' hyperthyroidism and ophthalmopathy. V was clipped by 7 bases and J by 3 bases, with 16 bases between them. CDR3 size: 15 residues. RNA transcripts gave rise to amplified TCR beta CDR3 regions. The study used the HTBI primer set for a first-round RT-PCR of the TCR CDR3. Using its own MiXCR run on the multiplex PCR reads, TCRdb lists one record per CDR3 protein. Of roughly 170,000 distinct CDR3 sequences listed, about a sixth were seen once; the top ten hold approximately 28%.

Sequences were obtained from blood. V usage is TRBV12-3 or TRBV12-4 and J usage is TRBJ2-1; the D gene is possibly TRBD1 (5 bases). The source is a woman between 50 and 59 years old with Graves' hyperthyroidism. CDR3 sequence reads: CASIKGEMGYNEQFF. The CDR3 DNA reads as TGTGCCAGCATCAAAGGGGAAATGGGCTACAATGAGCAGTTCTTC.